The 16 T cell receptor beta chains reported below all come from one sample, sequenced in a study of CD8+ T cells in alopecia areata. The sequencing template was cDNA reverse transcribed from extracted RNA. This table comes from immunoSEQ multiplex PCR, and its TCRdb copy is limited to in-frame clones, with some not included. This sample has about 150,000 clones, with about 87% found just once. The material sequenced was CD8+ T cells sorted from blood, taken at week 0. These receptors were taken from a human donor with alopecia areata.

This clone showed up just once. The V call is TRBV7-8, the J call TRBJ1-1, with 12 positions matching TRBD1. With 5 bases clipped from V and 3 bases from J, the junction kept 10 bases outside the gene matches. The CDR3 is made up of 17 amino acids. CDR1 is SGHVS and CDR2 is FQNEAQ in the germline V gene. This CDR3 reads CASSLLPGQGADTEAFF. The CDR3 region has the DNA TGTGCCAGCAGCCTCCTCCCGGGACAGGGGGCGGACACTGAAGCTTTCTTT.

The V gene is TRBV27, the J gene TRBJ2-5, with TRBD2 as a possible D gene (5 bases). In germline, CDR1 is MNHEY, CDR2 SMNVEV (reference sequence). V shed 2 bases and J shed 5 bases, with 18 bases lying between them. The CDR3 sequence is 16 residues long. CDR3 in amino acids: CASSLRGWGSGETQYF. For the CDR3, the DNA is TGTGCCAGCAGTTTAAGAGGTTGGGGTTCGGGGGAGACCCAGTACTTC.

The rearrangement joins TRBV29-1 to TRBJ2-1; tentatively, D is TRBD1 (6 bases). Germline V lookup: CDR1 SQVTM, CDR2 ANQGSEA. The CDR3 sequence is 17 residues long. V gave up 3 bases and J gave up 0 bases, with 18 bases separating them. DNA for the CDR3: TGCAGCGTTGATCCGGCAGGGGCCCGTAGCTCCTACAATGAGCAGTTCTTC. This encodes CSVDPAGARSSYNEQFF.

The CDR3 spells CASSPGTGGYNEQFF. The CDR3 DNA is TGTGCCAGCAGCCCCGGGACAGGGGGATACAATGAGCAGTTCTTC. The chain combines TRBV9 with TRBJ2-1; 11 bases line up with TRBD1. The trim removed 4 bases at V and 4 bases at J, leaving 4 bases unmatched. The CDR3 loop spans 15 amino acids. CDR1 is SGDLS and CDR2 is YYNGEE in the germline V gene.

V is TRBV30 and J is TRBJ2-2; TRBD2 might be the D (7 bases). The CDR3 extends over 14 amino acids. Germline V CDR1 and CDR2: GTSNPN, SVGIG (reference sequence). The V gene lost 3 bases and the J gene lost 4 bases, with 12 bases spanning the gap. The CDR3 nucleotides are TGTGCCTGGAGAGGGGGGGCGCTCACCGGGGAGCTGTTTTTT. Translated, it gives CAWRGGALTGELFF.

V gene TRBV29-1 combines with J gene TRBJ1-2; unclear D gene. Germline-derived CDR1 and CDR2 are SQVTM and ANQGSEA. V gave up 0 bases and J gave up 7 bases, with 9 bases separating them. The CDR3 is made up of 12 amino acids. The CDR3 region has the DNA TGCAGCGTTGAAGACTCCTCTCCTGGCTACACCTTC. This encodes CSVEDSSPGYTF.

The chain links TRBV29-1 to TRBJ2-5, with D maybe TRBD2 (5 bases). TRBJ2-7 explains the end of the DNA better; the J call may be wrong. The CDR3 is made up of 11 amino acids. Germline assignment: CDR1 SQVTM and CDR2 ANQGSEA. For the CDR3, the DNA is TGCAGCGCGGAACGGGAATACGAGCAGTACTTC. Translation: CSAEREYEQYF.

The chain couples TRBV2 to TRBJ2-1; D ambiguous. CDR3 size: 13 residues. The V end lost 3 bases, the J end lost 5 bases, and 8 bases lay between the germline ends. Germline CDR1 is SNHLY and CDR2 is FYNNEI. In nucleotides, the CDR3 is TGTGCCAGCAGTGACACGGCTAACAATGAGCAGTTCTTC. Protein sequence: CASSDTANNEQFF. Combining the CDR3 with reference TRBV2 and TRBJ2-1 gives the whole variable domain EPEVTQTPSHQVTQMGQEVILRCVPISNHLYFYWYRQILGQKVEFLVSFYNNEISEKSEIFDDQFSVERPDGSNFTLKIRSTKLEDSAMYFCASSDTANNEQFFGPGTRLTVL.

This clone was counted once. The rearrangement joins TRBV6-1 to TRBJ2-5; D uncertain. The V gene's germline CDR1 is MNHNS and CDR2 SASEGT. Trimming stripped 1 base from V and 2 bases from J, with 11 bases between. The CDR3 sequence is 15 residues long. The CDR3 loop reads CASSEVDLGQETQYF. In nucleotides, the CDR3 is TGTGCCAGCAGTGAAGTCGACCTAGGGCAAGAGACCCAGTACTTC.

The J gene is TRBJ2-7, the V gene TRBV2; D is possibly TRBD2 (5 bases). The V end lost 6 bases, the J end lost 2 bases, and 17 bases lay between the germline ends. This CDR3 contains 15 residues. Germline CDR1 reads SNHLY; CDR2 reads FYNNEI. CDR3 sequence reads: CASSGVVGVAYEQYF. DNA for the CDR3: TGTGCCAGCAGCGGGGTCGTTGGGGTTGCCTACGAGCAGTACTTC.

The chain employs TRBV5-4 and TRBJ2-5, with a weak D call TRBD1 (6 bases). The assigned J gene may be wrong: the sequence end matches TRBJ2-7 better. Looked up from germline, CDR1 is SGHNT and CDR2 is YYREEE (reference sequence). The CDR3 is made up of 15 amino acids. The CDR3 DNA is TGTGCCAGCAGCGGTCCAGGGGCGCTCCCCTACGAGCAGTACTTC. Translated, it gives CASSGPGALPYEQYF.

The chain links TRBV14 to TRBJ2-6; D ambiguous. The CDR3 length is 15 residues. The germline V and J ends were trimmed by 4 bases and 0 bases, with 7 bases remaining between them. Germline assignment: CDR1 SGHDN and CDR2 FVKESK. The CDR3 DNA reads TGTGCCAGCAGCCCGCGGAGCTCTGGGGCCAACGTCCTGACTTTC. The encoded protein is CASSPRSSGANVLTF.

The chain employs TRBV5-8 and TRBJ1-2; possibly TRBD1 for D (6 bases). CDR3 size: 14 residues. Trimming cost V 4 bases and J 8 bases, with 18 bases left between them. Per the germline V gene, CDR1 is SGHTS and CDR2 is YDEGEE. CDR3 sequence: CASSRKTTGYGYTF. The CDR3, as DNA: TGTGCCAGCAGCCGCAAGACTACAGGGTACGGCTACACCTTC.

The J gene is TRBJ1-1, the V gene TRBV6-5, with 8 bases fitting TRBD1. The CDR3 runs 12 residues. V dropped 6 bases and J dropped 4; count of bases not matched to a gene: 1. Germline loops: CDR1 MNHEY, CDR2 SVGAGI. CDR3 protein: CASSQGATEAFF. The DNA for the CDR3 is TGTGCCAGCAGCCAGGGGGCCACTGAAGCTTTCTTT.

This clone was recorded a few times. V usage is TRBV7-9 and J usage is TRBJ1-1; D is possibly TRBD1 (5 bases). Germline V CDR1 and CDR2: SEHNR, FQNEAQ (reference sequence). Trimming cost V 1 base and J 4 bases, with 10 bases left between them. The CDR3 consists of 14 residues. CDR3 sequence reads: CASSLDAGFTEAFF. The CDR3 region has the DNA TGTGCCAGCAGCTTAGATGCAGGGTTCACTGAAGCTTTCTTT.

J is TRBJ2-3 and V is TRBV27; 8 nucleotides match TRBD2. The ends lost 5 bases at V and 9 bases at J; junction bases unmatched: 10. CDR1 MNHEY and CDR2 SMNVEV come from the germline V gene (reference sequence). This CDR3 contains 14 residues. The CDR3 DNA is TGTGCCAGCAGTCCGGGACTAGATCTCTTGACGCAGTATTTT. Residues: CASSPGLDLLTQYF.